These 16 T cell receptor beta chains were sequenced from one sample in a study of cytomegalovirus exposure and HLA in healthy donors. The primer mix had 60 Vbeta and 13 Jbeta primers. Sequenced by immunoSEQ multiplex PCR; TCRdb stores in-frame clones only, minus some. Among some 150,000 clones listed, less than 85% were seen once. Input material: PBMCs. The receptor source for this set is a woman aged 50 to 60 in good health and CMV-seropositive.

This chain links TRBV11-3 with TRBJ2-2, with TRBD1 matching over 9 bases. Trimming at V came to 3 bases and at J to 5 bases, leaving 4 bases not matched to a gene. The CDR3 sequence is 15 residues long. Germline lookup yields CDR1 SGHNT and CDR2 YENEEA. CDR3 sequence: CASSLDRGSTGELFF. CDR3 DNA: TGTGCCAGCAGCTTGGACAGGGGATCTACCGGGGAGCTGTTTTTT.

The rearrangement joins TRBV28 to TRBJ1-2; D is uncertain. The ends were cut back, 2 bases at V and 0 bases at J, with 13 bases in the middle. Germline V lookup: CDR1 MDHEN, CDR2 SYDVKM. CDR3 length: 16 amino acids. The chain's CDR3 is CASSLSKEGANYGYTF. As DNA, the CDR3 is TGTGCCAGCAGTTTAAGTAAGGAGGGAGCTAACTATGGCTACACCTTC.

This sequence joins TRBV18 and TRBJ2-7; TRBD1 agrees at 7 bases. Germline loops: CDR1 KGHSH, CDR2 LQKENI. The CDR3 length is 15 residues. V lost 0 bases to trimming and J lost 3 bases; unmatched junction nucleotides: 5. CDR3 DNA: TGTGCCAGCTCACCACCCTCAGGGGGAAACTACGAGCAGTACTTC. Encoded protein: CASSPPSGGNYEQYF.

The CDR3 DNA reads as TGTGCCAGCAGTTTAGATGCAACTAATGAAAAACTGTTTTTT. This encodes CASSLDATNEKLFF. This chain uses TRBV2 with TRBJ1-4; D gene ambiguous. CDR1 is SNHLY and CDR2 is FYNNEI in the germline V gene. The CDR3 is 14 residues long. The germline V and J ends were trimmed by 5 bases and 0 bases, with 7 bases remaining between them.

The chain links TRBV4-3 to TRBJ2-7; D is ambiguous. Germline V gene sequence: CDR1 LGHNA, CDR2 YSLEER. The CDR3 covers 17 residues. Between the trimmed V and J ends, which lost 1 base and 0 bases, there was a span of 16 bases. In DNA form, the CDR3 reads TGCGCCAGCAGCCAAGGACACGTACACGTTAGCTCCTACGAGCAGTACTTC. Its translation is CASSQGHVHVSSYEQYF.

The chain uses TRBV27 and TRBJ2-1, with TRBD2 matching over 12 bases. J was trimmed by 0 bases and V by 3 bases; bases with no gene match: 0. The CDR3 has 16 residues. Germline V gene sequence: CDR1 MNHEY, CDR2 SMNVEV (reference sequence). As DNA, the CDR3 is TGTGCCAGCAGTTTGGGACTAGCGGGCTCCTACAATGAGCAGTTCTTC. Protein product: CASSLGLAGSYNEQFF.

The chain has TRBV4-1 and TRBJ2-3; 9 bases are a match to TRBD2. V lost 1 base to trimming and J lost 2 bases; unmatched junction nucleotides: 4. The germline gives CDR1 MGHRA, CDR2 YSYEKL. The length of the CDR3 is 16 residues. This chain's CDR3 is CASSQVAGAITDTQYF. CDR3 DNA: TGCGCCAGCAGCCAAGTAGCGGGGGCCATCACAGATACGCAGTATTTT.

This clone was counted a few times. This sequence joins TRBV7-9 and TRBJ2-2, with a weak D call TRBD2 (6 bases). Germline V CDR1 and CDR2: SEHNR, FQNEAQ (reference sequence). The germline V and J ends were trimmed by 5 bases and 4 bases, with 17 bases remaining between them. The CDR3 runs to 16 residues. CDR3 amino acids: CASSRPGTATTGELFF. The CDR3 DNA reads TGTGCCAGCAGCCGACCAGGGACTGCGACCACCGGGGAGCTGTTTTTT.

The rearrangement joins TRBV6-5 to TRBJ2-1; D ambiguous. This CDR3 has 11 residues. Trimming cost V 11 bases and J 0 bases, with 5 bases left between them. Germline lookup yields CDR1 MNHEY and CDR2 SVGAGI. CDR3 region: CASISYNEQFF. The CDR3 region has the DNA TGTGCCTCTATCTCCTACAATGAGCAGTTCTTC.

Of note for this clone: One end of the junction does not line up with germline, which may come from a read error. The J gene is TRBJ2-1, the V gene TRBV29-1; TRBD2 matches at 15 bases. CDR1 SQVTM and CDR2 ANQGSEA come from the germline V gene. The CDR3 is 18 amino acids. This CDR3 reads CSVEGLAGGDSSYNEQFF. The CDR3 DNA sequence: TGCAGCGTAGAAGGACTAGCGGGGGGGGATAGCTCCTACAATGAGCAGTTCTTC.

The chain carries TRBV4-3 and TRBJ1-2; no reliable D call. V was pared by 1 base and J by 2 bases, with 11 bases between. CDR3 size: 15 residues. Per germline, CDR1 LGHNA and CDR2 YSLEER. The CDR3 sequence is CASSQGPGGNYGYTF. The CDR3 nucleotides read TGCGCCAGCAGCCAAGGCCCGGGTGGGAACTATGGCTACACCTTC.

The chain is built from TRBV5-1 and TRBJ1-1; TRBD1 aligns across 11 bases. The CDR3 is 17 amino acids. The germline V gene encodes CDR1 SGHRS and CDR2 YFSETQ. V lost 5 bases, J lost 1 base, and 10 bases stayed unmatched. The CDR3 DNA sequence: TGCGCCAGCAGTGGGGGGACAGGGGGAGGTGGGAACACTGAAGCTTTCTTT. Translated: CASSGGTGGGGNTEAFF. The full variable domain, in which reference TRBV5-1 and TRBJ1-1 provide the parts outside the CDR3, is KAGVTQTPRYLIKTRGQQVTLSCSPISGHRSVSWYQQTPGQGLQFLFEYFSETQRNKGNFPGRFSGRQFSNSRSEMNVSTLELGDSALYLCASSGGTGGGGNTEAFFGQGTRLTVV.

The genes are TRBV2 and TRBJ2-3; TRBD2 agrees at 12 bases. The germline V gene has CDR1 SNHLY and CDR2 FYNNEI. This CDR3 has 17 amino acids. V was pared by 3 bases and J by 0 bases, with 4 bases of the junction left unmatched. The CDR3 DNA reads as TGTGCCAGCAGTGATCCTAGCGGGGGGGCTAGCACAGATACGCAGTATTTT. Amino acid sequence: CASSDPSGGASTDTQYF.

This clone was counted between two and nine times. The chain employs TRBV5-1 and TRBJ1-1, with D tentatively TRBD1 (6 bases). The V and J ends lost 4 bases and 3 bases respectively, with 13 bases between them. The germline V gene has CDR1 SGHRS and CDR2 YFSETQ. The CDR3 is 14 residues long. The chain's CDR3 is CASSLGGGYTEAFF. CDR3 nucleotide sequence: TGCGCCAGCAGCCTGGGGGGCGGTTACACTGAAGCTTTCTTT.

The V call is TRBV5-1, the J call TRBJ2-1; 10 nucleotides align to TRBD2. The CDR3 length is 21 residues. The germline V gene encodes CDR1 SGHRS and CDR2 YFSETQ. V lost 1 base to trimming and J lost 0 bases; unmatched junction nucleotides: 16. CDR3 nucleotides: TGCGCCAGCAGCTTGAGAGGGGTGGGGTTAGCGGGGGGTAGCTCCTACAATGAGCAGTTCTTC. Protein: CASSLRGVGLAGGSSYNEQFF.

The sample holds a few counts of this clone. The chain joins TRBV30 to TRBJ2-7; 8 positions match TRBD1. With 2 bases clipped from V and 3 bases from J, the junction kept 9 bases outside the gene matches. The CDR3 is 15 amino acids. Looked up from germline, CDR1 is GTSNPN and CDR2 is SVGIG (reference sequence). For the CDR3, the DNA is TGTGCCTGGAGTACCTACCGGACAGGGAGCTACGAGCAGTACTTC. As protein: CAWSTYRTGSYEQYF.